This T cell receptor (beta chain) is drawn from a study of shared clonotypes between healthy human individuals (TCRdb year 2020). Notes on the research overall: A couple of women and three men aged 18 to 49 years were included in the cohort. For each donor, CD4 naive and CD4 memory were each run on three plates, CD8 naive on two plates, and CD8 memory on one plate. To estimate repertoire size and how much clonotype sharing occurs between individuals, the study deeply sequenced the blood TCR repertoires of five or six healthy adults. Different laboratories and diverse techniques were used to prepare libraries and sequence TCR repertoires, to increase sequencing depth and limit assay-specific biases. Each donor's leukapheresis produced roughly between roughly 0.94 and 9.5 billion PBMCs.

What the authors observed across the whole study: Compared with non-shared clonotypes, clonotypes shared by all four sorted-subset donors had higher generation probabilities. Estimated clonotype richness was generally larger for naive than for memory subsets. Even with the large sequencing depth, rarefaction of the sorted-subset datasets indicated that sequencing was incomplete. Across four donors, around 5% of naive CD4, 3% to 3.5% of naive CD8, 2.3% of memory CD4, and approximately 0.4% of memory CD8 clonotypes were shared. Pairwise subsampling led to the expectation that sequencing depth would affect the degree of clonotype sharing among donors. Sampling was limited to blood, and TCR repertoires in tissue likely differ from TCR repertoires in blood. The genetic and exposure-history diversity represented was limited by the small number of donors.

A note on this clone: The antigen this receptor binds is unknown. No much larger clonotype is one base removed from it; base qualities were not supplied.

TCR CDR3 regions were amplified from genomic DNA by multiplex PCR using the deep immunoSEQ assay. Genomic DNA extracted from each cell subset was distributed evenly over all wells of several immunoSEQ 96-well plates, and each plate served as one replicate. For sorted subsets, roughly 200 ng of genomic DNA, equivalent to roughly 30,000 T cell genomes, went into each replicate PCR. The purified libraries were quantified using a Qubit 3.0 fluorometer, sized with a Bioanalyzer 2100, and then quantified again using the KAPA Library Quantification kit. Every immunoSEQ 96-well plate was sequenced on a separate single-read 150-cycle Illumina NextSeq 550 flow cell. On the authors' methods: Because only junctional sequences without quality scores were contained in the immunoSEQ output, filtering matching that applied to full-length reads could not be performed. To assign V/J genes and CDR3, sequences were annotated using PyIR, a Python wrapper for IgBLAST v1.9, with IMGT germline references. Reads with weak V/J assignments (E-value above 1e-6), missing CDR3, stop codons, out-of-frame junctions, or ambiguous translated residues were removed. V3J clonotypes were defined by identical inferred V gene, J gene, and CDR3 amino acid sequence. The percentage overlap between two repertoires was calculated by dividing the number of shared unique clonotypes by the size of the smaller repertoire. RTK rarefaction, the Chao1 estimator, and Recon v2.1 estimates of unobserved clonotypes were used to assess repertoire richness. Generation probabilities for all TCRbeta clonotypes obtained by the gDNA method from a handful of donors were computed using OLGA. TCRdb re-hosts the immuneACCESS table, in-frame sequences only. Its copies lack some clones; in the studies checked, an unresolved V gene accounts for under half of them, and the cause for the rest is not known. V, J and clone size are taken as reported in that table, and D and trimming were inferred from the DNA itself. Recorded for this sample are approximately 1.5 million clones; approximately 98% of them occurred a single time. Of the sample, roughly 0.4% falls within the top ten clones.

Donors were healthy HIV-negative adults with no recently reported acute infections or vaccinations. Only Caucasian adults living in Nashville, Tennessee, USA were represented among the donors. CD4+ T cells were enriched through magnetic negative selection, after which naive cells were positively selected on CD45RA and the remaining negative fraction served as the memory subset. Blood was obtained by leukapheresis, after which PBMCs were separated by Ficoll-Histopaque density gradient centrifugation and cryopreserved in liquid nitrogen vapor phase. Analytical flow cytometry was used to check the purity and quantity of every magnetically sorted T cell population. Each sorted fraction had its genomic DNA isolated and then quantified by UV absorbance on a Nanodrop 2000c. The sequencing sample was made of naive CD4+ T cells sorted from blood. This specimen's cell subset or site label, per the study, means: CD45RA+ positively selected. The receptor's source is a man aged 25-40 years in good health.

The nucleotide sequence reads TGTGCCAGCAGCTTGAGAGCGGGATTCTCCTACAATGAGCAGTTCTTC. It translates as CASSLRAGFSYNEQFF. This chain is built from TRBV5-4 and TRBJ2-1, and 7 junction bases match TRBD2. CDR1 and CDR2 were assigned from the germline V gene (reference sequence) as SGHNT and YYREEE. The CDR3 runs 16 amino acids, cysteine and phenylalanine included. Only the CDR3 region is kept as DNA, spanning 48 bases read in frame from base 1. V is cut back by 1 base and J by 0 bases, with 4 bases in the junction unmatched.